Each of the 28 T cell receptor beta chains below was sequenced from the same sample in a study of T cells in Graves' hyperthyroidism and ophthalmopathy. Amplified TCR beta CDR3 regions derived from RNA transcripts. Researchers ran a first-round RT-PCR on the TCR CDR3 using the HTBI primer set. TCRdb fed the multiplex PCR reads into MiXCR, producing one record per CDR3 protein. The table lists over 700,000 distinct CDR3 sequences, around a third of them singletons. The sequencing sample was made of blood. Receptors originate from a middle-aged woman with Graves' hyperthyroidism.

The J gene is TRBJ2-7, the V gene TRBV30; D uncertain. The CDR3 consists of 12 residues. The germline V gene has CDR1 GTSNPN and CDR2 SVGIG (reference sequence). Trimming left V 2 bases short and J 4 bases short, with 9 bases between. In DNA, the CDR3 is TGTGCCTGGAGTAACCGAAGATACGAGCAGTACTTC. It codes for CAWSNRRYEQYF.

The gene calls are TRBV7-9 and TRBJ1-1; 8 nucleotides agree with TRBD1. Germline values: CDR1 SEHNR, CDR2 FQNEAQ (reference sequence). There are 14 residues in the CDR3. V was clipped by 3 bases and J by 4 bases; unmatched bases: 4. CDR3 nucleotide sequence: TGTGCCAGCAGCTTCGCTACAGGGGGCACTGAAGCTTTCTTT. Its protein product is CASSFATGGTEAFF.

The chain joins TRBV10-3 to TRBJ1-5, with 8 bases that match TRBD1. CDR3 length equals 13 residues. V was pared by 0 bases and J by 16 bases, with 8 bases of the junction left unmatched. CDR1 and CDR2 (germline): ENHRY, SYGVKD. The CDR3: CAISESRQGHVHF. DNA for the CDR3: TGTGCCATCAGTGAGTCTCGACAGGGGCACGTACATTTT.

The V gene is TRBV5-8, the J gene TRBJ1-6; a weak D match, TRBD1 (5 bases). The CDR3 has 12 residues. Trimming took off 4 bases at V and 11 bases at J, with 10 bases between the two ends. Germline V gives CDR1 SGHTS, CDR2 YDEGEE. CDR3 region: CASSHVRAPLHF. The CDR3 DNA reads as TGTGCCAGCAGCCACGTCAGGGCACCCCTCCACTTT.

Many counts were recorded for this clonotype. V usage is TRBV15 and J usage is TRBJ1-5; the D is unclear. Germline V gene sequence: CDR1 LNHNV, CDR2 YYDKDF (reference sequence). V shed 0 bases and J shed 7 bases, with 13 bases lying between them. The CDR3 has 15 amino acids. CDR3 coding DNA: TGTGCCACCAGCAGAGAAATAGGGAATCACCAGCCCCAGCATTTT. Residues: CATSREIGNHQPQHF.

This clonotype was seen a few times. V and J are TRBV5-6 and TRBJ1-1; TRBD1 is a possible D gene (6 bases). Looked up from germline, CDR1 is SGHDT and CDR2 is YYEEEE. Trimming shortened V by 4 bases and J by 5 bases, and 21 bases separated the two germline ends. The CDR3 has 16 amino acids. DNA of the CDR3: TGTGCCAGCAGCAAAACAGGGTCTGGTGTTAATACTGAAGCTTTCTTT. Its translation is CASSKTGSGVNTEAFF.

This clonotype appeared once. The CDR3 does not close with the conserved phenylalanine or tryptophan, likely indicating a read error. It is unclear where the CDR3 begins or ends on the DNA, so no DNA is shown, and the CDR3 is as TCRdb lists it. The V call is TRBV15, the J call TRBJ2-5; the DNA was not compared with TRBD1, the D call given in the table. Germline CDR1 reads LNHNV; CDR2 reads YYDKDF (reference sequence). The CDR3 region is 8 residues in length, termini included. The CDR3 is CATSRSGQ.

Here the CDR3 reads CASMPTSGDKNEQFF. CDR3 bases: TGTGCCAGCATGCCGACTAGCGGGGATAAAAATGAGCAGTTCTTC. The chain carries TRBV7-9 and TRBJ2-1; 11 bases align to TRBD2. The CDR3 consists of 15 residues. V dropped 7 bases and J dropped 7; count of bases not matched to a gene: 9. Per germline, CDR1 SEHNR and CDR2 FQNEAQ (reference sequence).

As to this clonotype: A clone one base away is much larger, so this may be a read error. The V gene is TRBV7-3, the J gene TRBJ1-1; D unclear. The germline gives CDR1 SGHTA, CDR2 FQGTGA. Trimming shortened V by 0 bases and J by 1 base, and 6 bases separated the two germline ends. This CDR3 region has 14 residues. The CDR3 region is CASSLTSGNTEAFF. CDR3 sequence (DNA): TGTGCCAGCAGCTTAACTTCTGGGAACACTGAAGCTTTCTTT.

This chain links TRBV11-2 with TRBJ1-5; TRBD1 agrees at 9 bases. This CDR3 comprises 15 residues. V trimming: 5 bases; J trimming: 7 bases; junction bases outside the gene matches: 9. CDR1 is SGHAT, CDR2 FQNNGV, per germline. The CDR3: CASSLGQGIRQPQHF. The CDR3 bases are TGTGCCAGCAGCCTGGGACAGGGAATCCGGCAGCCCCAGCATTTT.

Many counts were recorded for this clonotype. Here the CDR3 DNA reads TGTGCCAGCAGCGTTTCAAGTCCTAACTATGGCTACACCTTC. Its translation is CASSVSSPNYGYTF. The chain joins TRBV9 to TRBJ1-2, with D hard to call. The CDR3 extends over 14 amino acids. Trimming shortened V by 2 bases and J by 0 bases, and 8 bases separated the two germline ends. Per the germline V gene, CDR1 is SGDLS and CDR2 is YYNGEE.

To note about this clonotype: This clone may be a read error of a much larger clone one base away. V gene TRBV7-2 combines with J gene TRBJ1-2; D is undetermined. The germline V gene has CDR1 SGHTA and CDR2 FQGNSA. CDR3 length: 16 amino acids. The CDR3 region has the DNA TGTGCCAGCAGCTTAGTCCATGTAGCTGCTAACTATGGCTACGCCTTC. Its translation is CASSLVHVAANYGYAF.

The chain carries TRBV29-1 and TRBJ1-1; D gene ambiguous. The CDR3 totals 11 residues. CDR1 and CDR2 from the germline V gene are SQVTM and ANQGSEA. Deletions cut 8 bases from V and 3 bases from J, with 10 bases between. The CDR3 is CSLDPDTEAFF. In DNA form, the CDR3 reads TGCAGCTTGGATCCGGACACTGAAGCTTTCTTT.

The chain employs TRBV20-1 and TRBJ2-2; D call uncertain. V lost 4 bases and J lost 4, with 13 bases in between. This CDR3 has 14 amino acids. Germline V CDR1 and CDR2: DFQATT, SNEGSKA (reference sequence). CDR3 loop: CSAIDTLRTGELFF. CDR3 sequence (DNA): TGCAGTGCTATAGATACCCTCCGCACCGGGGAGCTGTTTTTT.

This clonotype was observed many times. This chain connects TRBV24-1 to TRBJ1-2; TRBD1 matches 9 bases. Germline trimming cut 3 bases from V and 5 bases from J; bases unmatched to any gene: 3. The CDR3 runs to 14 residues. Germline assignment: CDR1 KGHDR and CDR2 SFDVKD. CDR3 coding DNA: TGTGCCACCAGTGATGGGGACAGGGCATATGGCTACACCTTC. Amino acids: CATSDGDRAYGYTF.

This clonotype was recorded many times. The chain recombines TRBV10-3 with TRBJ2-6; 9 positions agree with TRBD1. Trimming took 3 bases from V and 0 from J; bases not matched to a gene: 9. The CDR3 is made up of 19 amino acids. Germline V gene data show CDR1 as ENHRY and CDR2 as SYGVKD. CDR3 nucleotide sequence: TGTGCCATCAGTGACGCCGGGACAGGGTTTTTCTCTGGGGCCAACGTCCTGACTTTC. Residues: CAISDAGTGFFSGANVLTF.

This clonotype came up a few times. This chain connects TRBV6-6 to TRBJ1-1; perhaps TRBD1 as D (6 bases). The CDR3 has 12 amino acids. V was trimmed by 5 bases and J by 10 bases, leaving 14 bases between them. The V gene's germline CDR1 is MNHNY and CDR2 SVGAGI (reference sequence). This CDR3 reads CASSPQGGVAFF. The CDR3 bases are TGTGCCAGCAGTCCACAGGGAGGTGTAGCTTTCTTT.

In this sample, this clonotype turned up once. DNA of the CDR3: TGTGCCAGCAGCCGCGGGACAGGGGGCCATGGCTACACCTTC. It encodes CASSRGTGGHGYTF. The genes are TRBV4-2 and TRBJ1-2, with 12 bases lining up with TRBD1. V dropped 4 bases and J dropped 6; count of bases not matched to a gene: 3. Germline CDR1 reads LGHNA; CDR2 reads YNFKEQ. The CDR3 runs 14 residues.

V is TRBV24-1 and J is TRBJ2-3; no clear D gene. V lost 4 bases, J lost 5 bases, and 9 bases lay in between. This CDR3 has 13 amino acids. Per the germline V gene, CDR1 is KGHDR and CDR2 is SFDVKD. The CDR3 nucleotides read TGTGCCACCAGTGACCAGCCTGGAGATACGCAGTATTTT. This codes for CATSDQPGDTQYF.

This clonotype was detected ten times or more. Here the CDR3 reads CASSTPSGETQYF. CDR3 nucleotides: TGTGCCAGTAGTACCCCCAGCGGCGAGACCCAGTACTTC. This chain links TRBV19 with TRBJ2-5, with D perhaps TRBD2 (5 bases). This CDR3 contains 13 residues. Trimming shortened V by 4 bases and J by 5 bases, and 11 bases separated the two germline ends. Germline V gene lookup returns CDR1 LNHDA and CDR2 SQIVND (reference sequence).

This clonotype was seen ten or more times. The CDR3 bases are TGTGCCAGCAGTGAATCAGGGGAAGAAAACACCATATATTTT. It is translated as CASSESGEENTIYF. The chain has TRBV25-1 and TRBJ1-3; the D gene is possibly TRBD1 (6 bases). CDR1 and CDR2 from the germline V gene are MGHDK and SYGVNS. The CDR3 consists of 14 residues. V was trimmed by 1 base and J by 6 bases, leaving 10 bases between them.

Many counts were recorded for this clonotype. The gene calls are TRBV7-2 and TRBJ2-5; D unclear. The germline gives CDR1 SGHTA, CDR2 FQGNSA. Trimming took 1 base from V and 0 from J, leaving 12 bases between them. This CDR3 comprises 16 residues. Here the CDR3 reads CASSLVLMRYQETQYF. The DNA for the CDR3 is TGTGCCAGCAGCTTAGTTTTGATGAGGTACCAAGAGACCCAGTACTTC. Variable domain in full (rest from reference TRBV7-2 and TRBJ2-5): GAGVSQSPSNKVTEKGKDVELRCDPISGHTALYWYRQSLGQGLEFLIYFQGNSAPDKSGLPSDRFSAERTGGSVSTLTIQRTQQEDSAVYLCASSLVLMRYQETQYFGPGTRLLVL.

The CDR3 bases are TGTGCCAGCAGTTACCCCGGACGGAGATACGAGCAGTACTTC. Amino acid sequence: CASSYPGRRYEQYF. This rearrangement joins TRBV6-6 to TRBJ2-7, with no clear D. The germline gives CDR1 MNHNY, CDR2 SVGAGI (reference sequence). The CDR3 is 14 residues long. V lost 2 bases, J lost 4 bases, and 12 bases lay in between.

This clonotype was recorded a few times. The rearrangement links TRBV6-5 to TRBJ1-1; D is perhaps TRBD1 (6 bases). Looked up from germline, CDR1 is MNHEY and CDR2 is SVGAGI. V lost 0 bases and J lost 12, with 14 bases in between. The CDR3 is 13 residues long. CDR3 in amino acids: CASSYSIQGGTFF. For the CDR3, the DNA is TGTGCCAGCAGTTACTCGATACAAGGGGGAACTTTCTTT.

The J gene is TRBJ2-2, the V gene TRBV5-1, with 7 bases fitting TRBD1. After removal of 4 bases from V and 0 bases from J, the junction contained 6 bases not matched to a gene. Germline values: CDR1 SGHRS, CDR2 YFSETQ. This CDR3 has 16 residues. The CDR3 reads CASSPGQDTNTGELFF. The CDR3, as DNA: TGCGCCAGCAGCCCAGGACAGGACACGAACACCGGGGAGCTGTTTTTT.

This clonotype has just a few counts. The chain is built from TRBV12-3 or TRBV12-4 and TRBJ1-3, with a weak D call TRBD1 (5 bases). The CDR3 covers 16 residues. V was trimmed by 8 bases and J by 2 bases, leaving 19 bases between them. The CDR3 spells CASPPGRGPPGNTIYF. Written as DNA, the CDR3 is TGTGCCAGCCCACCGGGACGAGGCCCCCCTGGAAACACCATATATTTT.

This clonotype occurred many times. V and J are TRBV12-3 or TRBV12-4 and TRBJ1-2; D remains ambiguous. The V and J ends lost 4 bases and 8 bases respectively, with 8 bases between them. The CDR3 covers 11 residues. The CDR3 DNA is TGTGCCAGCAGTTGGGTTGGGGGCTACACCTTC. It translates to CASSWVGGYTF.

This rearrangement joins TRBV12-3 or TRBV12-4 to TRBJ2-7, with D unclear. V gave up 5 bases and J gave up 0 bases, with 14 bases separating them. The CDR3 sequence is 15 residues long. In DNA, the CDR3 is TGTGCCAGCAGTACGGGTCAGCTACACTCCTACGAGCAGTACTTC. As protein: CASSTGQLHSYEQYF.